This paragraph covers one TCR beta chain sequence. As yet, its antigen is unknown. Built from TCR beta cDNA, the libraries had unique molecular identifiers in them. TCRdb reprocessed the PCR reads via MiXCR and lists one record per CDR3 protein. The repertoire consists of 820,000 or so distinct CDR3 sequences, with about 50% occurring once and the leading ten covering 4.6%. This CDR3 comprises 11 residues. The V end was cut by 7 bases, the J end by 5 bases, with 9 bases between. Germline CDR1 reads DFQATT; CDR2 reads SNEGSKA (reference sequence). These data are taken from a study of post-analysis software for immune sequencing data. Study-wide results and limits: Analysis by F measure revealed that same-batch samples clustered strongly together. In patients, TRBV5-6, TRBV5-1 and TRBV20-1 belonged to five TRBV segments found more frequently than in controls. Compared with controls, patients showed significantly lower normalized Chao1 diversity.

The rearrangement uses TRBV20-1 and TRBJ2-1; no clear D. This receptor was identified in a girl between 5 and 17 years old with multiple sclerosis. The sample taken for sequencing was blood. This CDR3 is CSVDRHNEQFF. CDR3 DNA sequence: TGCAGTGTAGACCGGCACAATGAGCAGTTCTTC.